This TCR beta chain was retrieved from a study of blood T cell repertoires in COVID-19. Study background: In each case, the material was cDNA or gDNA derived from T cells, B-cell-depleted T cells, or PBMCs.

Authors' analysis steps: Amplification of reference gene primers provided the estimated nucleated cell counts. Clones were read by immunoSEQ multiplex PCR, and TCRdb kept only the in-frame ones, dropping some. The V and J calls and the clone size are those of that table, but D and trimming were determined from the DNA. The table includes roughly 250,000 clones, under 90% detected once. In this sample, this clone turned up once. The CDR3 contains 13 residues. Trimming stripped 0 bases from V and 5 bases from J, with 8 bases between. Per the germline V gene, CDR1 is KGHSH and CDR2 is LQKENI. The sequenced sample was peripheral blood. This clonotype was obtained from a woman aged 60-75 years with active or convalescent COVID-19. The chain uses TRBV18 and TRBJ2-7; D not certain. CDR3 sequence reads: CASSPPVNNEQYF. The DNA of the CDR3 is TGTGCCAGCTCACCACCCGTTAATAACGAGCAGTACTTC.